This T cell receptor (beta chain) is drawn from a study of Ad26.COV2.S vaccination and SARS-CoV-2 variants. Data came from immunoSEQ multiplex PCR; TCRdb stores just in-frame clones and leaves some out. This table holds more than 400,000 clones, approximately 90% found once. Described treatment: about 20 received Ad26.COV2.S at low or high dose, single or two shots; roughly five received placebo; per-sample allocation not given. Each sample was drawn 63 days after the first injection (of vaccine or placebo). V gave up 3 bases and J gave up 0 bases, with 11 bases separating them. Germline CDR1 MDHEN, CDR2 SYDVKM. This CDR3 comprises 16 residues.

The sequencing here drew on peripheral blood, taken in a trial of Ad26.COV2.S vaccine versus placebo. This sequence originates from a person aged 18-65 years who received the Ad26.COV2.S COVID-19 vaccine or a placebo. The chain employs TRBV28 and TRBJ1-4; D is possibly TRBD1 (5 bases). The CDR3 is CASSFTRTPTNEKLFF. The CDR3 DNA reads TGTGCCAGCAGTTTTACGCGGACACCAACTAATGAAAAACTGTTTTTT.